One sample yielded the 22 T cell receptor beta chains listed below, sequenced in a study of T cells after yellow fever vaccination. TCRdb re-analysed the 5' RACE reads in MiXCR, keeping a single row per CDR3 protein. The repertoire includes about 630,000 distinct CDR3 sequences, about 12% of them detected once, and under 15% sits in the top ten. This specimen was PBMCs, taken on the day of the yellow fever booster vaccination. These TCRs come from a man in his thirties or forties who received the YFV17D yellow fever vaccine.

This clonotype was observed many times. The V call is TRBV12-3 or TRBV12-4, the J call TRBJ2-2; D not resolved. The CDR3 length is 14 residues. V lost 2 bases, J lost 3 bases, and 7 bases lay in between. CDR3 in amino acids: CASSLFGDTGELFF. The CDR3 nucleotides read TGTGCCAGCAGTTTATTTGGGGACACCGGGGAGCTGTTTTTT.

The chain has TRBV15 and TRBJ2-3, with TRBD2 as a possible D gene (6 bases). The CDR3 spans 12 residues. With 5 bases removed from V and 6 bases from J, the gap between germline ends came to 9 bases. In germline, CDR1 is LNHNV, CDR2 YYDKDF (reference sequence). The CDR3 DNA reads TGTGCCACCAGCGGACGGGGGGATACGCAGTATTTT. As protein: CATSGRGDTQYF.

The chain employs TRBV5-1 and TRBJ2-5; TRBD1 matches at 9 bases. This CDR3 contains 15 residues. The J segment lost 5 bases and the V segment lost 3 bases, leaving 8 bases of the junction unmatched. Germline CDR1 SGHRS, CDR2 YFSETQ. Here the CDR3 reads CASSWGDRDPETQYF. The CDR3 DNA follows: TGCGCCAGCAGCTGGGGGGACAGGGACCCGGAGACCCAGTACTTC. The entire variable domain, with the rest obtained from reference TRBV5-1 and TRBJ2-5, is as follows: KAGVTQTPRYLIKTRGQQVTLSCSPISGHRSVSWYQQTPGQGLQFLFEYFSETQRNKGNFPGRFSGRQFSNSRSEMNVSTLELGDSALYLCASSWGDRDPETQYFGPGTRLLVL.

The table lists this clonotype with a few counts. The chain recombines TRBV20-1 with TRBJ2-7; D is possibly TRBD1 (6 bases). Germline V gives CDR1 DFQATT, CDR2 SNEGSKA (reference sequence). Trimming removed 2 bases from V and 7 bases from J, with 18 bases in between. The CDR3 loop spans 14 amino acids. The CDR3, as DNA: TGCAGTGCTAGAATTGCGGACAGATCCTTGGAGCAGTACTTC. Translating it yields CSARIADRSLEQYF.

This chain connects TRBV20-1 to TRBJ2-7, with TRBD1 matching 7 bases. There are 16 residues in the CDR3. Germline CDR1 reads DFQATT; CDR2 reads SNEGSKA (reference sequence). Germline trimming cut 0 bases from V and 7 bases from J; bases unmatched to any gene: 15. Here the CDR3 DNA reads TGCAGTGCTAGAGAACACACAGGGGCCTTCCTCGAGGAGCAGTACTTC. Amino acids: CSAREHTGAFLEEQYF.

This clonotype has more than one count but fewer than ten. The gene calls are TRBV21-1 and TRBJ2-3; the D call in the table, TRBD1, was not verified against the DNA. TRBV21-1 represents a pseudogene. The CDR3 runs 15 residues. DNA for the CDR3: TGTGCCAGCAGCAAAGGCCGGACAAGCACAGATACGCAGTATTTT. Protein: CASSKGRTSTDTQYF.

As to this clonotype: The junction differs from germline at one of its ends, possibly a read error. The chain uses TRBV20-1 and TRBJ2-5; 9 bases fit TRBD1. CDR3 size: 15 residues. Germline lookup yields CDR1 DFQATT and CDR2 SNEGSKA (reference sequence). The CDR3 DNA is TGCTGTGCTAGAGAAACAGGGGGCCCCCAAGAGACCCAGTACTTC. Protein: CCARETGGPQETQYF.

This chain joins TRBV9 and TRBJ2-5, with 8 bases aligning to TRBD1. Germline CDR1 is SGDLS and CDR2 is YYNGEE. The trim removed 5 bases at V and 5 bases at J, leaving 11 bases unmatched. The CDR3 consists of 15 residues. In DNA, the CDR3 is TGTGCCAGCAGTCCCCCAGGGGGCGCGCAGGAGACCCAGTACTTC. Translation: CASSPPGGAQETQYF.

The rearrangement joins TRBV20-1 to TRBJ2-7; D is possibly TRBD1 (7 bases). The CDR3 length is 15 residues. Germline V lookup: CDR1 DFQATT, CDR2 SNEGSKA (reference sequence). V was cut by 1 base and J by 0 bases, with 13 bases left in between. CDR3 residues: CSARVLQGGSYEQYF. As DNA, the CDR3 is TGCAGTGCTAGAGTCTTGCAGGGGGGCTCCTACGAGCAGTACTTC.

This clonotype showed up many times. The J gene is TRBJ2-5, the V gene TRBV7-2, with 8 bases identical to TRBD2. The length of the CDR3 is 15 residues. Germline CDR1 is SGHTA and CDR2 is FQGNSA. Trimming took 1 base from V and 0 from J; bases not matched to a gene: 1. The DNA for the CDR3 is TGTGCCAGCAGCTTAGGCGGGGGGTACCAAGAGACCCAGTACTTC. Translating it yields CASSLGGGYQETQYF.

The V gene is TRBV3-1, the J gene TRBJ2-1; D might be TRBD1 or TRBD2, each matching 6 bases. Germline V gives CDR1 LGHDT, CDR2 YNNKEL (reference sequence). The CDR3 sequence is 20 residues long. Trimming removed 0 bases at V and 3 bases at J, with 24 bases between. CDR3 in amino acids: CASSQDFRERRLGGYNEQFF. CDR3 nucleotides: TGTGCCAGCAGCCAAGATTTTCGAGAGCGAAGACTAGGGGGCTACAATGAGCAGTTCTTC.

V is TRBV20-1 and J is TRBJ2-1, with TRBD2 matching over 9 bases. Germline V gene data show CDR1 as DFQATT and CDR2 as SNEGSKA (reference sequence). This CDR3 has 14 residues. J lost 9 bases, V lost 3 bases, and 9 bases had no gene match. The chain's CDR3 is CSASSSGSVIEQFF. In DNA form, the CDR3 reads TGCAGTGCTAGCAGTAGCGGGAGTGTCATTGAGCAGTTCTTC.

This clonotype was observed a handful of times. The chain links TRBV10-1 to TRBJ2-3; the D is unclear. The V gene lost 3 bases and the J gene lost 1 base, with 8 bases spanning the gap. CDR1 and CDR2 from the germline V gene are WNHNN and SYGVQD (reference sequence). This CDR3 is 14 amino acids long. The CDR3 spells CASSDQRGTDTQYF. CDR3 bases: TGCGCCAGCAGTGACCAGCGTGGCACAGATACGCAGTATTTT.

This chain uses TRBV30 with TRBJ2-1; D perhaps matches TRBD1 (5 bases). CDR1 is GTSNPN and CDR2 is SVGIG in the germline V gene (reference sequence). The CDR3 is made up of 14 amino acids. The V end was cut by 1 base, the J end by 2 bases, with 9 bases between. The CDR3 reads CAWSGHRTYNEQFF. The DNA of the CDR3 is TGTGCCTGGAGTGGGCACAGGACCTACAATGAGCAGTTCTTC.

The gene calls are TRBV12-3 or TRBV12-4 and TRBJ1-5; 10 bases fit TRBD1. The CDR3 contains 17 residues. The V segment lost 2 bases and the J segment 2 bases; nucleotides outside the gene matches: 6. CDR3 loop: CASSLIGQGGGNQPQHF. As DNA, the CDR3 is TGTGCCAGCAGTTTAATTGGACAGGGGGGGGGCAATCAGCCCCAGCATTTT.

The J gene is TRBJ2-3, the V gene TRBV9; possibly TRBD1 for D (6 bases). V was cut by 3 bases and J by 2 bases, with 13 bases left in between. This CDR3 has 15 residues. CDR1 SGDLS and CDR2 YYNGEE come from the germline V gene. The CDR3 coding sequence is TGTGCCAGCAGCGGATGGACAGACCTCACAGATACGCAGTATTTT. The encoded protein is CASSGWTDLTDTQYF.

This clonotype showed up just a few times. J is TRBJ2-5 and V is TRBV20-1, with 14 bases fitting TRBD2. The length of the CDR3 is 18 residues. The V gene end was trimmed by 2 bases and the J gene end by 5 bases; junction bases not matched to a gene: 13. Looked up from germline, CDR1 is DFQATT and CDR2 is SNEGSKA (reference sequence). The CDR3 region has the DNA TGCAGTGCTAGAAAACCGGGACTAGCGGGAGCCTGGGGGGAGACCCAGTACTTC. Translated, it gives CSARKPGLAGAWGETQYF.

This clonotype was detected a few times. The rearrangement links TRBV6-2 or TRBV6-3 to TRBJ2-1; 9 nucleotides agree with TRBD1. Germline V lookup: CDR1 MNHEY, CDR2 SVGEGT. J lost 4 bases, V lost 2 bases, and 6 bases had no gene match. This CDR3 is 16 amino acids long. This chain's CDR3 is CASSYGGTGSYNEQFF. DNA of the CDR3: TGTGCCAGCAGTTACGGGGGGACAGGGTCATACAATGAGCAGTTCTTC.

A few counts support this clonotype. The chain carries TRBV5-1 and TRBJ2-1, with 10 nucleotides matching TRBD2. The CDR3 length is 14 residues. Germline V CDR1 and CDR2: SGHRS, YFSETQ. Germline trimming cut 4 bases from V and 8 bases from J; bases unmatched to any gene: 6. The CDR3 spells CASSVGLANDEQFF. CDR3 nucleotide sequence: TGCGCCAGCAGCGTGGGACTAGCGAACGATGAGCAGTTCTTC.

The chain links TRBV20-1 to TRBJ2-5; TRBD2 agrees at 11 bases. V trimming: 3 bases; J trimming: 4 bases; junction bases outside the gene matches: 7. The CDR3 sequence is 15 residues long. Germline V CDR1 and CDR2: DFQATT, SNEGSKA (reference sequence). The CDR3 DNA is TGCAGTGCTAGCACTAGCGGGAGAGGGGTAGAGACCCAGTACTTC. It encodes CSASTSGRGVETQYF.

This clonotype was recorded a few times. The gene calls are TRBV6-5 and TRBJ2-1; 7 nucleotides line up with TRBD2. Germline assignment: CDR1 MNHEY and CDR2 SVGAGI. There are 15 residues in the CDR3. The V segment lost 0 bases and the J segment 7 bases; nucleotides outside the gene matches: 6. CDR3 amino acids: CASSYSNGRINEQFF. The CDR3 nucleotides are TGTGCCAGCAGTTACTCGAACGGGAGGATTAATGAGCAGTTCTTC.

This clonotype was detected a few times. The gene calls are TRBV6-1 and TRBJ2-1; 7 bases align to TRBD2. Germline V gene sequence: CDR1 MNHNS, CDR2 SASEGT. J lost 9 bases, V lost 5 bases, and 19 bases had no gene match. The CDR3 has 17 amino acids. CDR3 nucleotides: TGTGCCAGCAGTCCTCTCGCCTCGAAAGGACTAGGAGGTGAGCAGTTCTTC. Its protein product is CASSPLASKGLGGEQFF.